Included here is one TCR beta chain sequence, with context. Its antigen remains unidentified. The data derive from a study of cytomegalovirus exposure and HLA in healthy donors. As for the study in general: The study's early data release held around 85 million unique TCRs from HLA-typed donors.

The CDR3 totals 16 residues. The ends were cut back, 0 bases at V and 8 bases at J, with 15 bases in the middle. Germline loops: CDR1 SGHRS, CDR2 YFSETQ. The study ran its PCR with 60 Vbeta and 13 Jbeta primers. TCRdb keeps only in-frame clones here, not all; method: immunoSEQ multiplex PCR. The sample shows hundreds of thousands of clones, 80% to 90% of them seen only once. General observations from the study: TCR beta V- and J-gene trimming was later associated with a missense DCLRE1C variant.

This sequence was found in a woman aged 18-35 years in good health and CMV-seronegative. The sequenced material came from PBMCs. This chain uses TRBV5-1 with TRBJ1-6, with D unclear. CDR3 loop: CASSLAGGRVDSPLHF. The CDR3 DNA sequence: TGCGCCAGCAGCTTGGCGGGAGGTCGGGTCGATTCACCCCTCCACTTT. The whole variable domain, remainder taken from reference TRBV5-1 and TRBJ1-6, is KAGVTQTPRYLIKTRGQQVTLSCSPISGHRSVSWYQQTPGQGLQFLFEYFSETQRNKGNFPGRFSGRQFSNSRSEMNVSTLELGDSALYLCASSLAGGRVDSPLHFGNGTRLTVT.